This is a list of T cell receptor beta chains from one sample in a study of cytomegalovirus exposure and HLA in healthy donors. Libraries were prepared by immunoSEQ multiplex PCR; TCRdb keeps only in-frame clonotypes and omits some of them. This sample carries 150,000 to 160,000 clones, about four fifths of them seen once, and the ten largest clones take about 2.6%. Sequencing was done on a sample of PBMCs. The source of these receptors is a young man in good health and CMV-seronegative. The conserved cysteine and the conserved F or W are not part of the CDR3 here. Each record gives: J gene, V gene, CDR3 protein.

J gene: TRBJ1-1; V gene: TRBV6-5; CDR3 protein: ASSFQGGGTEAF
J gene: TRBJ1-6; V gene: TRBV6-1; CDR3 protein: ASSERTGNNSPLH
J gene: TRBJ2-7; V gene: TRBV9; CDR3 protein: ASSPEAGGASYEQY
J gene: TRBJ2-4; V gene: TRBV19; CDR3 protein: ASADRVLKNIQY
J gene: TRBJ1-1; V gene: TRBV5-4; CDR3 protein: ASSSKDRGETEAF
J gene: TRBJ2-3; V gene: TRBV9; CDR3 protein: ASSVGASDDTDTQY
J gene: TRBJ2-2; V gene: TRBV15; CDR3 protein: ATSRSGAGGDTGELF
J gene: TRBJ1-2; V gene: TRBV27; CDR3 protein: ASSLSAGVINYGYT
J gene: TRBJ1-5; V gene: TRBV5-1; CDR3 protein: ASSITGGEQPQH
J gene: .; V gene: TRBV5-1; CDR3 protein: ASSLVFESEQY
J gene: TRBJ1-1; V gene: TRBV10-3; CDR3 protein: AIKLTGMNTEAF
J gene: TRBJ1-2; V gene: TRBV30; CDR3 protein: AWNPGRYGYT
J gene: TRBJ2-5; V gene: TRBV4-1; CDR3 protein: ASSFRDRKQETQY
J gene: TRBJ1-1; V gene: TRBV15; CDR3 protein: ATSRGDSKNTEAF
J gene: TRBJ2-2; V gene: TRBV6-7; CDR3 protein: ASSSARTSGANTGELF
J gene: TRBJ2-7; V gene: TRBV6-5; CDR3 protein: ASSQSGSSYEQY
J gene: TRBJ2-4; V gene: TRBV5-1; CDR3 protein: ASSDPGGAKNIQY
J gene: TRBJ2-1; V gene: TRBV5-1; CDR3 protein: ASSLGAGSSYNEQF
J gene: TRBJ1-3; V gene: TRBV9; CDR3 protein: ASSDQTGFGNTIY
J gene: TRBJ2-1; V gene: TRBV11-2; CDR3 protein: ASSRTEGYNEQF
J gene: TRBJ1-6; V gene: TRBV6-5; CDR3 protein: ASSPGGGASPLH
J gene: TRBJ2-7; V gene: TRBV5-6; CDR3 protein: ASSPDTAEQY
J gene: TRBJ1-2; V gene: TRBV4-3; CDR3 protein: ASSQGVSDGYT
J gene: TRBJ2-1; V gene: TRBV7-9; CDR3 protein: ASSYDSSYNEQF
J gene: TRBJ1-3; V gene: TRBV5-6; CDR3 protein: ASSWRFSGNTIY
J gene: TRBJ2-3; V gene: TRBV23-1; CDR3 protein: ASSQAGQGDTQY
J gene: TRBJ2-1; V gene: TRBV27; CDR3 protein: ASSLGPLAGVVNEQF
J gene: TRBJ1-5; V gene: TRBV2; CDR3 protein: ASSVNRLPNQPQH
J gene: TRBJ1-2; V gene: TRBV27; CDR3 protein: ASSPRQSQSTFHYGYT
J gene: TRBJ1-5; V gene: TRBV19; CDR3 protein: ASGTAISNQPQH
J gene: TRBJ2-1; V gene: TRBV9; CDR3 protein: ASTPYPAYNEQF
J gene: TRBJ1-2; V gene: TRBV19; CDR3 protein: ASGGRDGWKGYT
J gene: TRBJ1-1; V gene: TRBV4-1; CDR3 protein: ASSHPDRGVWYTEAF
J gene: .; V gene: TRBV4-2; CDR3 protein: ASSQNGQGIYEQY
J gene: TRBJ2-1; V gene: TRBV9; CDR3 protein: ASSVSWARGQDYNEQF
J gene: TRBJ2-3; V gene: TRBV10-1; CDR3 protein: ASSLLPGQGAYSTDTQY
J gene: TRBJ1-1; V gene: TRBV18; CDR3 protein: ASSLTPDRQAF
J gene: TRBJ1-1; V gene: TRBV7-9; CDR3 protein: SSSPQGAGAF
J gene: TRBJ2-3; V gene: TRBV28; CDR3 protein: ASSSRDRVWTDTQY
J gene: TRBJ2-7; V gene: TRBV6-6; CDR3 protein: ASRRTGSWGYEQY
J gene: TRBJ1-6; V gene: TRBV5-5; CDR3 protein: ASSLGTGEFSYNSPLH
J gene: TRBJ2-7; V gene: TRBV7-6; CDR3 protein: ASSSWGQSYEQY
J gene: TRBJ2-1; V gene: TRBV5-5; CDR3 protein: ASSFFQGRREQF
J gene: TRBJ2-5; V gene: TRBV4-1; CDR3 protein: ASSQPGWETQY
J gene: TRBJ2-2; V gene: TRBV6-4; CDR3 protein: ASSDSGGQGYTGELF
J gene: TRBJ1-5; V gene: TRBV27; CDR3 protein: ASSPRTGISNQPQH
J gene: TRBJ1-1; V gene: TRBV10-3; CDR3 protein: AISGVRGTEAF
J gene: TRBJ2-1; V gene: TRBV6-1; CDR3 protein: ASSERTRGEQF
J gene: TRBJ2-5; V gene: TRBV10-1; CDR3 protein: ASTGGIPQETQY
J gene: TRBJ1-4; V gene: TRBV2; CDR3 protein: ASTTSGEKLF